This T cell receptor (beta chain) derives from a study of T cells expressing NK-cell markers. Study-level background: There were seven HCMV-seropositive donors and one seronegative donor among the eight sequenced.

From germline, CDR1 is LGHDT and CDR2 YNNKEL (reference sequence). This CDR3 is 20 amino acids long. Study results and limitations: Whether expanded NKG2C+ T cell clones were HCMV-specific remained unclear.

Note on this clonotype: Its antigen is still unknown.

Beta-chain TCR cDNA was generated via 5'RACE template switching with UMIs. TCRdb reprocessed the 5' RACE reads and keeps a single row for each CDR3 protein, giving no DNA. The listing records about half a million distinct CDR3 sequences. The source material was blood T cells: a sorted CD56 or NKG2C T cell subset, CD4+ or CD8+ T cells, or bulk PBMC T cells (not recorded which). V and J are TRBV3-1 and TRBJ2-6; TCRdb designates TRBD2, a call that cannot be tested without DNA. The TCR was taken from a woman between 50 and 59 years old in good health. The CDR3 sequence is CASSPQVTSGRTSGANVLTF.